This passage covers 29 T cell receptor beta chains from one sample sequenced in a study of shared T cell receptors in the human thymus. The data were produced by immunoSEQ multiplex PCR, yet TCRdb's version contains in-frame clones alone and is incomplete. The table lists about 660,000 clones, approximately 90% of them singletons. These same records also appear under a second study, on human thymus T cells.

The sample comprised thymocytes. The source of these receptors is a boy under two years old with a congenital heart defect.

This chain connects TRBV4-1 to TRBJ2-4; unclear D gene. The CDR3 is made up of 15 amino acids. Germline V CDR1 and CDR2: MGHRA, YSYEKL. Trimming removed 4 bases from V and 3 bases from J, with 13 bases in between. CDR3 sequence reads: CASSLDPEVKNIQYF. In DNA, the CDR3 is TGCGCCAGCAGCCTCGACCCTGAGGTCAAAAACATTCAGTACTTC.

This clone has just a few counts. V usage is TRBV28 and J usage is TRBJ2-3; the match to TRBD2 covers 9 bases. The trim removed 11 bases at V and 3 bases at J, leaving 9 bases unmatched. CDR3 length equals 14 residues. Looked up from germline, CDR1 is MDHEN and CDR2 is SYDVKM. The CDR3 sequence is CASRLSGSTDTQYF. The CDR3 nucleotides are TGTGCCTCAAGACTTAGCGGGAGTACAGATACGCAGTATTTT.

V gene TRBV5-4 combines with J gene TRBJ2-3; D might be TRBD2 (5 bases). The CDR3 runs to 16 residues. Germline assignment: CDR1 SGHNT and CDR2 YYREEE (reference sequence). V was clipped by 2 bases and J by 0 bases, with 13 bases between them. The CDR3 DNA follows: TGTGCCAGCAGCTTTCCTAGCACCCGTAGCACAGATACGCAGTATTTT. Its protein is CASSFPSTRSTDTQYF.

This clone was seen just once. The chain recombines TRBV11-2 with TRBJ2-1; 7 nucleotides match TRBD2. This CDR3 has 12 residues. Germline V gives CDR1 SGHAT, CDR2 FQNNGV. V trimming: 7 bases; J trimming: 9 bases; junction bases outside the gene matches: 6. This CDR3 is CASTGGSGEQFF. The DNA for the CDR3 is TGTGCCAGCACCGGGGGGTCCGGTGAGCAGTTCTTC.

The CDR3 nucleotides are TGTGCCAGCAGTGCTCGACAGGGCTGGGGCGAGCAGTACTTC. As protein: CASSARQGWGEQYF. The V gene is TRBV25-1, the J gene TRBJ2-7; 7 bases are shared with TRBD1. Trimming removed 4 bases from V and 6 bases from J; junction bases left unmatched: 9. Germline CDR1 and CDR2: MGHDK and SYGVNS. The CDR3 is 14 amino acids.

The CDR3 loop reads CASSYSRLAGAHEQYF. The CDR3 nucleotides are TGTGCCAGCAGTTACTCGCGACTAGCGGGAGCCCACGAGCAGTACTTC. This chain links TRBV6-5 with TRBJ2-7; 12 bases are shared with TRBD2. V shed 0 bases and J 5 bases; nucleotides not matched to a gene: 5. The germline gives CDR1 MNHEY, CDR2 SVGAGI. This CDR3 comprises 16 residues.

The V and J genes are TRBV30 and TRBJ2-1; D is undetermined. V lost 1 base to trimming and J lost 11 bases, with 18 bases between them. CDR3 length: 14 amino acids. From germline, CDR1 is GTSNPN and CDR2 SVGIG (reference sequence). For the CDR3, the DNA is TGTGCCTGGAGTGATTGCGGTCCCGAGACCCAGCAGTTCTTC. Protein: CAWSDCGPETQQFF. The complete variable domain, with remaining parts taken from reference TRBV30 and TRBJ2-1, reads SQTIHQWPATLVQPVGSPLSLECTVEGTSNPNLYWYRQAAGRGLQLLFYSVGIGQISSEVPQNLSASRPQDRQFILSSKKLLLSDSGFYLCAWSDCGPETQQFFGPGTRLTVL.

The chain couples TRBV19 to TRBJ1-4, with 8 positions matching TRBD1. The CDR3 has 17 amino acids. J was trimmed by 2 bases and V by 6 bases; bases with no gene match: 11. Per germline, CDR1 LNHDA and CDR2 SQIVND (reference sequence). CDR3 DNA: TGTGCCAGTAGCCAAAGACAGGGGAAAGGGACTAATGAAAAACTGTTTTTT. Protein: CASSQRQGKGTNEKLFF. Looking up the rest from reference TRBV19 and TRBJ1-4 gives the full variable domain: DGGITQSPKYLFRKEGQNVTLSCEQNLNHDAMYWYRQDPGQGLRLIYYSQIVNDFQKGDIAEGYSVSREKKESFPLTVTSAQKNPTAFYLCASSQRQGKGTNEKLFFGSGTQLSVL.

This clone was recorded a few times. The chain is built from TRBV28 and TRBJ2-3; 11 bases map to TRBD1. The length of the CDR3 is 16 residues. CDR1 is MDHEN, CDR2 SYDVKM, per germline. V shed 3 bases and J 4 bases; nucleotides not matched to a gene: 6. The CDR3 region has the DNA TGTGCCAGCAGTTTGCTGGACAGGGGGCCGGCAGATACGCAGTATTTT. It specifies CASSLLDRGPADTQYF.

Notes on this clone: This same CDR3 is encoded by further DNA sequences in the sample. The V call is TRBV27, the J call TRBJ1-5; the D gene is possibly TRBD1 (6 bases). Trimming pared 8 bases from V and 1 base from J, leaving 9 bases between. The CDR3 length is 13 residues. The germline gives CDR1 MNHEY, CDR2 SMNVEV (reference sequence). CDR3 coding DNA: TGTGCCAGCGCCACAGGGAGCAATCAGCCCCAGCATTTT. This gives the protein CASATGSNQPQHF.

The J gene is TRBJ2-7, the V gene TRBV4-3; 7 bases fit TRBD1. V was pared by 2 bases and J by 6 bases, with 10 bases of the junction left unmatched. Per the germline V gene, CDR1 is LGHNA and CDR2 is YSLEER. This CDR3 region has 15 residues. The CDR3, as DNA: TGCGCCAGCAGCCAAACGGGACAAGGGGGCGGCGAGCAGTACTTC. It yields the protein CASSQTGQGGGEQYF.

The V gene is TRBV7-8, the J gene TRBJ2-1; 8 bases agree with TRBD2. CDR1 is SGHVS, CDR2 FQNEAQ, per germline. The CDR3 covers 18 residues. The J segment lost 3 bases and the V segment lost 6 bases, leaving 16 bases of the junction unmatched. The CDR3: CASSPRAQREPIYNEQFF. DNA of the CDR3: TGTGCCAGCAGTCCCCGGGCGCAGCGGGAGCCGATCTACAATGAGCAGTTCTTC.

The J gene is TRBJ2-3, the V gene TRBV28; 7 positions agree with TRBD2. With V trimmed by 7 bases and J by 3 bases, 16 bases remained unmatched. Germline V gives CDR1 MDHEN, CDR2 SYDVKM. This CDR3 spans 17 amino acids. This CDR3 is CASTPGGFSRGTDTQYF. The DNA for the CDR3 is TGTGCCAGCACCCCGGGGGGATTCTCTAGGGGTACAGATACGCAGTATTTT.

This chain joins TRBV9 and TRBJ2-5; 12 nucleotides agree with TRBD2. Unmatched junction bases numbered 3, after V lost 2 bases and J lost 1 base. Germline values: CDR1 SGDLS, CDR2 YYNGEE. The CDR3 spans 16 residues. The CDR3 spells CASSVGTSGFQETQYF. The CDR3 nucleotides are TGTGCCAGCAGCGTGGGGACTAGCGGGTTCCAAGAGACCCAGTACTTC.

The chain combines TRBV6-5 with TRBJ1-5; tentative D call: TRBD1 (6 bases). The germline V gene has CDR1 MNHEY and CDR2 SVGAGI. The CDR3 sequence is 15 residues long. V was shortened by 8 bases and J by 5 bases, with 19 bases between the two germline ends. The CDR3 DNA reads TGTGCCAGCCATCCAAGAGGCAGGGGTGATCAGCCCCAGCATTTT. Amino acid sequence: CASHPRGRGDQPQHF.

This chain joins TRBV9 and TRBJ2-3; 8 bases are shared with TRBD2. The ends lost 4 bases at V and 4 bases at J; junction bases unmatched: 5. This CDR3 has 14 residues. In germline, CDR1 is SGDLS, CDR2 YYNGEE. The CDR3 region is CASSFLAGSDTQYF. The CDR3 nucleotides are TGTGCCAGCAGCTTCCTAGCGGGTTCAGATACGCAGTATTTT. The variable domain in full, completed from reference TRBV9 and TRBJ2-3, reads DSGVTQTPKHLITATGQRVTLRCSPRSGDLSVYWYQQSLDQGLQFLIQYYNGEERAKGNILERFSAQQFPDLHSELNLSSLELGDSALYFCASSFLAGSDTQYFGPGTRLTVL.

This clone was seen a single time. The chain couples TRBV13 to TRBJ2-1; 7 positions match TRBD1. V was pared by 9 bases and J by 6 bases, with 8 bases of the junction left unmatched. The CDR3 is made up of 13 amino acids. Germline V CDR1 and CDR2: PRHDT, FYEKMQ (reference sequence). Written as DNA, the CDR3 is TGTGCCAGTAAACAGGGGAATGGCAATGAGCAGTTCTTC. Translation: CASKQGNGNEQFF.

This sequence joins TRBV10-3 and TRBJ1-2; no definite D call. CDR1 ENHRY and CDR2 SYGVKD come from the germline V gene. The CDR3 loop spans 16 amino acids. V gave up 4 bases and J gave up 0 bases, with 15 bases separating them. The CDR3 DNA sequence: TGTGCCATCAGTGGACCCTCGCGGGAATCTAACTATGGCTACACCTTC. Its translation is CAISGPSRESNYGYTF.

The V gene is TRBV27, the J gene TRBJ2-7; possible D gene TRBD1, 6 bases. V lost 0 bases and J 3 bases, leaving 9 bases between the germline ends. The CDR3 runs to 14 residues. Germline V lookup: CDR1 MNHEY, CDR2 SMNVEV (reference sequence). CDR3 amino acids: CASSLSTGNYEQYF. CDR3 nucleotides: TGTGCCAGCAGTTTATCGACAGGAAACTACGAGCAGTACTTC.

The rearrangement uses TRBV5-8 and TRBJ2-7, with 7 bases matching TRBD1. The J segment lost 0 bases and the V segment lost 0 bases, leaving 3 bases of the junction unmatched. CDR1 is SGHTS, CDR2 YDEGEE, per germline. The CDR3 extends over 15 amino acids. Here the CDR3 DNA reads TGTGCCAGCAGCTTGGAGGCAGGGGGCTCCTACGAGCAGTACTTC. Its translation: CASSLEAGGSYEQYF.

As regards this clone: The same CDR3 can be traced to other DNA sequences in this sample. The chain uses TRBV28 and TRBJ2-7, with TRBD1 matching 10 bases. V lost 5 bases and J lost 3; bases outside the gene matches: 10. The CDR3 covers 16 residues. Germline CDR1 is MDHEN and CDR2 is SYDVKM. The CDR3 DNA reads TGTGCCAGCAGTCCTCGACAGGGGGCAGGATACTACGAGCAGTACTTC. Encoded protein: CASSPRQGAGYYEQYF.

This clone came up a few times. The V and J genes are TRBV6-6 and TRBJ1-1; possible D gene TRBD1, 5 bases. V was pared by 4 bases and J by 3 bases, with 15 bases between. Germline CDR1 MNHNY, CDR2 SVGAGI (reference sequence). This CDR3 is built from 15 residues. CDR3 sequence (DNA): TGTGCCAGCAGTTTTTACCCCGCAGGGTACACTGAAGCTTTCTTT. It encodes CASSFYPAGYTEAFF.

The chain joins TRBV5-8 to TRBJ2-7, with 13 bases aligning to TRBD2. CDR3 length: 16 residues. Germline CDR1 is SGHTS and CDR2 is YDEGEE. V lost 4 bases to trimming and J lost 2 bases; unmatched junction nucleotides: 6. In nucleotides, the CDR3 is TGTGCCAGCAGCCCCACCGGGACTAGCGGGACCTACGAGCAGTACTTC. Protein: CASSPTGTSGTYEQYF.

The CDR3 protein is CASSYRGPFSYEQYF. CDR3 nucleotide sequence: TGTGCCAGCAGTTACAGGGGCCCTTTCTCCTACGAGCAGTACTTC. The V and J genes are TRBV6-4 and TRBJ2-7, with 7 nucleotides matching TRBD1. The CDR3 is 15 residues long. V was pared by 5 bases and J by 0 bases, with 7 bases of the junction left unmatched. Germline V gives CDR1 MRHNA, CDR2 SNTAGT.

This chain uses TRBV7-2 with TRBJ2-7; D is possibly TRBD1 (5 bases). The germline V gene has CDR1 SGHTA and CDR2 FQGNSA. The CDR3 totals 13 residues. V lost 5 bases and J 1 base, leaving 9 bases between the germline ends. The CDR3 nucleotides are TGTGCCAGCAGCAGGACAACTTCCTACGAGCAGTACTTC. Amino acids: CASSRTTSYEQYF.

V and J are TRBV4-1 and TRBJ2-7, with D possibly matching TRBD2 (5 bases). Trimming took 4 bases from V and 4 from J, leaving 17 bases between them. The CDR3 runs 15 residues. Germline CDR1 and CDR2: MGHRA and YSYEKL. CDR3 in DNA: TGCGCCAGCAGCCCCCTTAGCGCCTCGGGGTACGAGCAGTACTTC. Translated: CASSPLSASGYEQYF.

This clone was seen only a few times. The chain combines TRBV29-1 with TRBJ2-2; D unresolved. The V end lost 2 bases, the J end lost 4 bases, and 5 bases lay between the germline ends. CDR1 SQVTM and CDR2 ANQGSEA come from the germline V gene. This CDR3 has 12 amino acids. The DNA of the CDR3 is TGCAGCGTTGAATCGGGCACCGGGGAGCTGTTTTTT. Its translation: CSVESGTGELFF.

The chain employs TRBV6-1 and TRBJ2-3, with a weak D call TRBD1 (5 bases). The V gene's germline CDR1 is MNHNS and CDR2 SASEGT. There are 15 residues in the CDR3. Between the trimmed V and J ends, which lost 2 bases and 3 bases, there was a span of 12 bases. The CDR3 DNA reads as TGTGCCAGCAGTGAACAGGGAAGTGTTACAGATACGCAGTATTTT. Translation: CASSEQGSVTDTQYF.

The rearrangement uses TRBV4-3 and TRBJ1-6; 9 bases are shared with TRBD1. This CDR3 region has 21 residues. Looked up from germline, CDR1 is LGHNA and CDR2 is YSLEER. V shed 0 bases, J shed 3 bases, and the junction held 15 bases outside the gene matches. The CDR3 is CASSQDLLGTGNLFYNSPLHF. DNA for the CDR3: TGCGCCAGCAGCCAAGATCTCTTAGGGACAGGGAACCTTTTCTATAATTCACCCCTCCACTTT.